What follows is one T cell receptor (beta chain) and its context. The germline CDR1 and CDR2 sequences are SGHAT and FQNNGV. This CDR3 spans 13 amino acids. Trimming left V 4 bases short and J 3 bases short, with 10 bases between. The data belong to a study of blood T cell repertoires in COVID-19. Study-wide background: The United States, Italy and Spain provided the acute and convalescent COVID-19 samples. In each case, the material was cDNA or gDNA derived from T cells, B-cell-depleted T cells, or PBMCs.

The protocol was immunoSEQ multiplex PCR, while the TCRdb copy is restricted to in-frame clones and leaves out a portion. This sample has 150,000 to 200,000 clones, with 82% found just once. The sample consisted of peripheral blood. This clonotype originated in a woman of 80 years or more with acute or convalescent COVID-19. The rearrangement joins TRBV11-2 to TRBJ2-7; D possibly corresponds to TRBD2 (5 bases). This CDR3 reads CASSSSGSYEQYF. The DNA of the CDR3 is TGTGCCAGCAGCTCGTCGGGAAGCTACGAGCAGTACTTC. The entire variable domain, with the rest obtained from reference TRBV11-2 and TRBJ2-7, is as follows: EAGVAQSPRYKIIEKRQSVAFWCNPISGHATLYWYQQILGQGPKLLIQFQNNGVVDDSQLPKDRFSAERLKGVDSTLKIQPAKLEDSAVYLCASSSSGSYEQYFGPGTRLTVT.